This TCR beta chain came from a study of blood T cell repertoires in COVID-19. In the study overall: Acute and convalescent COVID-19 specimens originated in the United States, Italy and Spain. PBMCs, B-cell-depleted T cells, or T cells provided the cDNA or gDNA that made up the material.

Original methodology: Using reference gene primer amplification, nucleated cell counts were estimated. Generated by immunoSEQ multiplex PCR, the TCRdb table keeps only in-frame clones and is missing some. That table furnishes V, J and clone size, whereas the DNA furnished D and trimming. The table includes 55,000 to 85,000 clones, 88% detected once. This clone was detected only a few times. Germline values: CDR1 SGHRS, CDR2 YFSETQ. CDR3 length equals 15 residues. The V and J ends lost 3 bases and 6 bases, in that order; junction bases with no gene match: 3. This TCR was sampled from a human donor in a cohort sampled during active COVID-19. The V gene is TRBV5-1, the J gene TRBJ2-7; 16 nucleotides match TRBD2. Sequencing input: peripheral blood. The DNA of the CDR3 is TGCGCCAGCAGCTCCGGGACTAGCGGGAGGGGCGAGCAGTACTTC. Amino acid sequence: CASSSGTSGRGEQYF.